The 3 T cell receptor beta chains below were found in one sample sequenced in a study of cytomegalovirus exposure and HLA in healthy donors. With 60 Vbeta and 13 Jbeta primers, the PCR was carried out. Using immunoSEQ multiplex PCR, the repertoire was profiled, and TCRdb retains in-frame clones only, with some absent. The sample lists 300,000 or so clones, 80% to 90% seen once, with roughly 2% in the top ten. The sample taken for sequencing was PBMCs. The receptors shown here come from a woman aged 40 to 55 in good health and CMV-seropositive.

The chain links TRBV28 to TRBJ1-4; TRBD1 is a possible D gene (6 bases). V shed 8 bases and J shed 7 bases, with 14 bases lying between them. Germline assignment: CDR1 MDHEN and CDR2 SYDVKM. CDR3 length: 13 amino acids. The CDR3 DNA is TGTGCCAGCCTCCCCAGGGGCGGTGAAAAACTGTTTTTT. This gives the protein CASLPRGGEKLFF.

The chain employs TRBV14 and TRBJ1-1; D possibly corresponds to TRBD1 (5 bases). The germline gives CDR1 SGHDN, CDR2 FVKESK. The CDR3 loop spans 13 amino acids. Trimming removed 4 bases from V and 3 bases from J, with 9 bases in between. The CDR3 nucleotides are TGTGCCAGCAGCCGCCAGGGTTACACTGAAGCTTTCTTT. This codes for CASSRQGYTEAFF.

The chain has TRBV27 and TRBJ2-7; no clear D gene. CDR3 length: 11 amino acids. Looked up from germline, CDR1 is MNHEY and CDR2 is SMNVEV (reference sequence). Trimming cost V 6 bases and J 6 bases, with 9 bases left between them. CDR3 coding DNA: TGTGCCAGCAGCAATAGAGGCGAGCAGTACTTC. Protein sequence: CASSNRGEQYF.